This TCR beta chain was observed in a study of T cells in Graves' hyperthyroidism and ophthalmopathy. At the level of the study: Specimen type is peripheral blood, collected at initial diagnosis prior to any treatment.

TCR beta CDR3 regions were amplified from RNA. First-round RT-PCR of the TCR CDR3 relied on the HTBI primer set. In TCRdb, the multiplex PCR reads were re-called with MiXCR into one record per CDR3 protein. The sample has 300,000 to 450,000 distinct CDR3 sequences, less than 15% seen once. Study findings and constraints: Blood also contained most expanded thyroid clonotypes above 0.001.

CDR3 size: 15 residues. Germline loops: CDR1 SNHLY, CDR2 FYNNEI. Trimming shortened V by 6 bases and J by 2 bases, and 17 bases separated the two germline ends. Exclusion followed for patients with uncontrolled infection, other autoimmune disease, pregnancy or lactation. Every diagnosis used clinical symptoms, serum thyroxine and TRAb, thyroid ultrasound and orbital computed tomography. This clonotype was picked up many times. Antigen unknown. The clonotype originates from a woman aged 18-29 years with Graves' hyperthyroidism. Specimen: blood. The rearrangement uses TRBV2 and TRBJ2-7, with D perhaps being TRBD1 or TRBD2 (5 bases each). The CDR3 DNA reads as TGTGCCAGCAGACCCCCCGGGGCGACACCCTACGAGCAGTACTTC. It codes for CASRPPGATPYEQYF.